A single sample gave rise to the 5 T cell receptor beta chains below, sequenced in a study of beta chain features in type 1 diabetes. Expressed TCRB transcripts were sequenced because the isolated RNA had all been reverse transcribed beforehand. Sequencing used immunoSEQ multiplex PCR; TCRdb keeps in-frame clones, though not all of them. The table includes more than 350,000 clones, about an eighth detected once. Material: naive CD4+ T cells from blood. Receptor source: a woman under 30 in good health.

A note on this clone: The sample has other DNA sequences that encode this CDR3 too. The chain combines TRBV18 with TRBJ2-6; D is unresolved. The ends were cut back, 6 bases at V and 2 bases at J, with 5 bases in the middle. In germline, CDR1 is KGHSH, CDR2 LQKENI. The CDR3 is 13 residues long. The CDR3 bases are TGTGCCAGCTCCCCCACTGGGGCCAACGTCCTGACTTTC. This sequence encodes CASSPTGANVLTF.

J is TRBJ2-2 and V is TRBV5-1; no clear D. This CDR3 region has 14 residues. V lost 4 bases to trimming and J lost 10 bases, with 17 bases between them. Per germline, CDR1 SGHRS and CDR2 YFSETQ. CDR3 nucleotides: TGCGCCAGCAGCCCCCGGGCCCAGGCGTTGGAGCTGTTTTTT. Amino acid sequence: CASSPRAQALELFF.

Here the CDR3 reads CASSLAGVQGTQYF. For the CDR3, the DNA is TGTGCCAGCAGCTTAGCAGGAGTCCAGGGGACCCAGTACTTC. The J gene is TRBJ2-5, the V gene TRBV5-4; D might be TRBD1 (5 bases). The V gene lost 2 bases and the J gene lost 7 bases, with 15 bases spanning the gap. CDR1 and CDR2 (germline): SGHNT, YYREEE (reference sequence). CDR3 length: 14 residues. The complete variable domain, with remaining parts taken from reference TRBV5-4 and TRBJ2-5, reads ETGVTQSPTHLIKTRGQQVTLRCSSQSGHNTVSWYQQALGQGPQFIFQYYREEENGRGNFPPRFSGLQFPNYSSELNVNALELDDSALYLCASSLAGVQGTQYFGPGTRLLVL.

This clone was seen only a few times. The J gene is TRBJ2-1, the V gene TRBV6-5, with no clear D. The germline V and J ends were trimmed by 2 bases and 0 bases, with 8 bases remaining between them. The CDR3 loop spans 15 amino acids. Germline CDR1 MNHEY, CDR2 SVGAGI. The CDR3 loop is CASSYNTFSYNEQFF. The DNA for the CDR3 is TGTGCCAGCAGTTACAACACATTCTCCTACAATGAGCAGTTCTTC.

The chain's CDR3 is CASSRDIYEQYF. CDR3 DNA sequence: TGTGCCAGCAGCAGGGACATTTACGAGCAGTACTTC. The genes are TRBV5-5 and TRBJ2-7, with D possibly being TRBD1 (6 bases). Germline V lookup: CDR1 SGHKS, CDR2 YYEKEE (reference sequence). V lost 4 bases, J lost 4 bases, and 9 bases lay in between. This CDR3 is built from 12 residues.